Listed below are T cell receptor beta chains from one sample, sequenced in a study of glioma-infiltrating T cells. TCRdb re-called the multiplex PCR reads through MiXCR, storing one row per CDR3 protein. The sample includes tens of thousands of distinct CDR3 sequences, about 25% seen only once; the top ten take approximately 6.7%. Sequenced material: glioma tissue, nonneoplastic brain tissue, or PBMCs (not recorded which). The receptors here all came from a human donor with low-grade glioma or glioblastoma, undergoing nonglioma brain surgery, or in good health (not recorded which). CDR3s leave out the opening cysteine and the closing phenylalanine or tryptophan. The D gene is left open where the match is weak.

CDR3aa	v_gene	j_gene	d_gene
ASSTSLNTEAF	TRBV14	TRBJ1-1	.
ASSTTDSGNTIY	TRBV18	TRBJ1-3	.
ASSPPGTSYNEQF	TRBV18	TRBJ2-1	.
ATSRDRLNEQF	TRBV15	TRBJ2-1	.
ASSWTSGVSSSYNEQF	TRBV19	TRBJ2-1	TRBD2
ASSIGQGLVIEAF	TRBV6-1	TRBJ1-1	TRBD1
SASDRVLLSSYNEQF	TRBV20-1	TRBJ2-1	.
SARDSGTGLSGYT	TRBV20-1	TRBJ1-2	TRBD1
SVEVWEGGGYT	TRBV29-1	TRBJ1-2	.
ASSPRTGQDNEQF	TRBV7-9	TRBJ2-1	.
ASSKRTANTEAF	TRBV19	TRBJ1-1	.
ASSPRTSGTGTQY	TRBV5-1	TRBJ2-3	TRBD2
ASSPQTRGAGNTIY	TRBV3-1	TRBJ1-3	.
ASSLYLAVSYNEQF	TRBV27	TRBJ2-1	TRBD2
ATSRDRREKLF	TRBV15	TRBJ1-4	.
ASSLTGFQWY	TRBV27	TRBJ2-4	TRBD1
ASSLRSTNTEAF	TRBV5-6	TRBJ1-1	.
SARGRGEETQY	TRBV20-1	TRBJ2-5	.
ASSSGTGGVQPQH	TRBV6-2/TRBV6-3	TRBJ1-5	TRBD1
SVELGYSYNEQF	TRBV29-1	TRBJ2-1	.
AWGPGLVGADTQY	TRBV30	TRBJ2-3	TRBD2
ASSLGKVNTEAF	TRBV7-9	TRBJ1-1	.
SVEARGNQPQH	TRBV29-1	TRBJ1-5	.
ASSQSRTPPRSKLF	TRBV3-1	TRBJ1-4	.
ASSPGTSGARYNEQF	TRBV6-2/TRBV6-3	TRBJ2-1	TRBD2
ASSAGQGMRADTQY	TRBV5-1	TRBJ2-3	TRBD1
ASSLQGPRSGRGGLMNTEAF	TRBV18	TRBJ1-1	.
ASSQGAKSSYNEQF	TRBV14	TRBJ2-1	.
ASGLGGDRKNEQF	TRBV7-8	TRBJ2-1	.
ATPPSTGSRQRSSYNEQF	TRBV15	TRBJ2-1	.
ASSLREGTDTQY	TRBV6-1	TRBJ2-3	.
ASRPLAGGRYEQY	TRBV6-1	TRBJ2-7	TRBD2
SVEGPGQGSYEQY	TRBV29-1	TRBJ2-7	TRBD1